The T cell receptor beta chain under discussion was sequenced for a study of beta chain features in type 1 diabetes. Study-level findings and limits: Naive, central memory and regulatory TCRB repertoires appeared more similar among patients than healthy donors. Moderate yet significant TCRB CDR3 shortening was seen in Type 1 diabetes patients in all four CD4+ subsets.

A single heparinised draw of approximately 110 mL on average was taken per donor. CDR1 LNHDA and CDR2 SQIVND come from the germline V gene (reference sequence). V was clipped by 3 bases and J by 0 bases, with 12 bases between them. The CDR3 extends over 15 amino acids. Every isolated RNA sample was fully reverse transcribed, so sequencing captured expressed TCRB transcripts. The data were produced by immunoSEQ multiplex PCR, yet TCRdb's version contains in-frame clones alone and is incomplete. Of roughly 290,000 clones in the sample, approximately 15% were seen once. This clone turned up a few times. Its antigen is not identified.

The J gene is TRBJ2-7, the V gene TRBV19; D is perhaps TRBD1 (6 bases). The sequenced sample was naive CD4+ T cells from blood. The sequence came from a man aged 18 to 29 with type 1 diabetes. CDR3 in amino acids: CASSMARGSSYEQYF. The CDR3, as DNA: TGTGCCAGTAGTATGGCCAGGGGCTCCTCCTACGAGCAGTACTTC.